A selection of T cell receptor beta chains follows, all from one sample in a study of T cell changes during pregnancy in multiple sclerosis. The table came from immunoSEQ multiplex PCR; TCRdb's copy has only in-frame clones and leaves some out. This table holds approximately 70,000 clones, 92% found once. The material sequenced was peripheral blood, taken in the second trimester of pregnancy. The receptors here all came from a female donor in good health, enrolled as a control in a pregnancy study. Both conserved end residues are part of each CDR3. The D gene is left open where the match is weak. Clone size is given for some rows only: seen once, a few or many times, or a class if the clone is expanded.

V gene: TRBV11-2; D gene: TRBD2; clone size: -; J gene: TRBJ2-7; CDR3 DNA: TGTGCCAGCAGCCAGAACGTGGGACTAGCGGGGGGTCGTTCCTACGAGCAGTACTTC; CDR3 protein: CASSQNVGLAGGRSYEQYF
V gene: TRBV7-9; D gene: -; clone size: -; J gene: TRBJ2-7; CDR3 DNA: TGTGCCAGCAGCTCGATGGTCAGCTCCTACGAGCAGTACTTC; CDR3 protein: CASSSMVSSYEQYF
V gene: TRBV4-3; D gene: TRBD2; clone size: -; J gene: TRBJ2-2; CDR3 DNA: TGCGCCAGCAGCCAAGTTTGGGGGACTAGCGGGACCGCCCAGGGCACCGGGGAGCTGTTTTTT; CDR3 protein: CASSQVWGTSGTAQGTGELFF
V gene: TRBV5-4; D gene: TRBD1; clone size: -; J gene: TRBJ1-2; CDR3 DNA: TGTGCCAGCAGCTCCAGGACAGGATTCTATGGCTACACCTTC; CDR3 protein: CASSSRTGFYGYTF
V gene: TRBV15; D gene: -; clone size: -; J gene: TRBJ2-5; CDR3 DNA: TGTGCCACCAGCAGAGATCTCCAAGAGACCCAGTACTTC; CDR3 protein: CATSRDLQETQYF
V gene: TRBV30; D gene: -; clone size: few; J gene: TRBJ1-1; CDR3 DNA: TGTGCCTGGAGTATTAGCGAGAACACTGAAGCTTTCTTT; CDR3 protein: CAWSISENTEAFF
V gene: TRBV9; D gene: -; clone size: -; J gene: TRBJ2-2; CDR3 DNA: TGTGCCAGCCGACTCCTCTTGAACACCGGGGAGCTGTTTTTT; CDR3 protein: CASRLLLNTGELFF
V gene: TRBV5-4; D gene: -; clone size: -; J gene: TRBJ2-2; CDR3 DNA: TGTGCCAGCAGCTTGGAAGCGGGGAACACCGGGGAGCTGTTTTTT; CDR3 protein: CASSLEAGNTGELFF
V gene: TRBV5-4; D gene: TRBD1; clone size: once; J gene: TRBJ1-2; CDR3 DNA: TGTGCCAGCAGCACGGACAGGGGCGCCTATGGCTACACCTTC; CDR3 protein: CASSTDRGAYGYTF
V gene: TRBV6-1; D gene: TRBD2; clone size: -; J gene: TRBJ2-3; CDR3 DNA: TGTGCCAGCAGTGACGGACTAGGCACAGATACGCAGTATTTT; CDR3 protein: CASSDGLGTDTQYF
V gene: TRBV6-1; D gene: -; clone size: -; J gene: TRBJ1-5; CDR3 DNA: TGTGCCAGCAGTGAAAGACAGCCCAATCAGCCCCAGCATTTT; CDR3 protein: CASSERQPNQPQHF
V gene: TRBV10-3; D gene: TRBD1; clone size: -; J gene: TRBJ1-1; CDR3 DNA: TGTGCCATCAGTGAGAGGCCGGGACAGGGGGCGGATAGCACTGAAGCTTTCTTT; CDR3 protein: CAISERPGQGADSTEAFF
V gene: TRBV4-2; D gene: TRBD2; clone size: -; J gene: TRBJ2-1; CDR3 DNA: TGTGCCAGCAGCCAACCTCCAGCGGGAGATGACCATGAGCAGTTCTTC; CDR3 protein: CASSQPPAGDDHEQFF
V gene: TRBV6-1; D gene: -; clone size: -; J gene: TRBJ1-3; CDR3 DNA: TGTGCCAGCAGTGAAATCGGGGGAGAAAACACCATATATTTT; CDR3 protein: CASSEIGGENTIYF
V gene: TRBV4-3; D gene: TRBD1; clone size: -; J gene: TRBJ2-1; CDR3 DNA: TGCGCCAGCAGCCCAACGGACAGGTACTACAATGAGCAGTTCTTC; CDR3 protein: CASSPTDRYYNEQFF
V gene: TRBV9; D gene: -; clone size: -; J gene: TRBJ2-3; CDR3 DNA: TGTGCCAGCAGCGTAGGGGGGCCCCCAGATACGCAGTATTTT; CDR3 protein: CASSVGGPPDTQYF
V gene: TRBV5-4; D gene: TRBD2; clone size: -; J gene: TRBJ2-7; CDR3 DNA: TGTGCCAGCAGCGACCGGGGACTAGCGGGAGTCGAGCAGTACTTC; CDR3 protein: CASSDRGLAGVEQYF
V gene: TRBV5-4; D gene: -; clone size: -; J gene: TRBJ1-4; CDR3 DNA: TGTGCCAGCAGCATTCAGAAGGGGAATGAAAAACTGTTTTTT; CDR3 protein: CASSIQKGNEKLFF
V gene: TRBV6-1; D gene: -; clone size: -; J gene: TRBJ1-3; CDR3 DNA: TGTGCCAGCAGTATCGCAGGCTCTGGAAACACCATATATTTT; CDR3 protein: CASSIAGSGNTIYF
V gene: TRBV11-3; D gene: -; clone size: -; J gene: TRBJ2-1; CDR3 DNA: TGTGCCAGCAGCTTAGACGGGAGCTCCTACAATGAGCAGTTCTTC; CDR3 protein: CASSLDGSSYNEQFF
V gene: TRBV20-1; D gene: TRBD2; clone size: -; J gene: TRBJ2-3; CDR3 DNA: TGCAGGGCGGGAGGGCCGGATACGCAGTATTTT; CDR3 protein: CRAGGPDTQYF
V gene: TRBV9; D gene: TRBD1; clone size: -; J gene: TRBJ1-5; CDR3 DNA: TGTGCCAGCAGCTTCCACCCGGGACAGTTCAATCAGCCCCAGCATTTT; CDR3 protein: CASSFHPGQFNQPQHF
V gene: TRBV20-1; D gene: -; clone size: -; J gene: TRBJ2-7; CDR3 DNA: TGCAGTGCGCGCCAGGGTAACGAGCAGTACTTC; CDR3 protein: CSARQGNEQYF
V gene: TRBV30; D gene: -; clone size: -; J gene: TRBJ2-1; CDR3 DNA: TGTGCTCTAGGGGTCGAAGAGCAGTTCTTC; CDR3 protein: CALGVEEQFF
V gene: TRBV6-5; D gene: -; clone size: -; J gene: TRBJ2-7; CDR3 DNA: TGTGCCAGCAGTTACTCCAGGGCGGCTTTCTACGAGCAGTACTTC; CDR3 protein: CASSYSRAAFYEQYF
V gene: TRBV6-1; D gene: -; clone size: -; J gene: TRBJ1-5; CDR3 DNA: TGTGCCAGCAGTGAGGACAGTGAGAATCAGCCCCAGCATTTT; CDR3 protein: CASSEDSENQPQHF
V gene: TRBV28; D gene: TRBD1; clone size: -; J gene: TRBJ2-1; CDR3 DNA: TGTGCCAGCAGTTTCCCGGGACAGGTGGGCGATGAGCAGTTCTTC; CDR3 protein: CASSFPGQVGDEQFF
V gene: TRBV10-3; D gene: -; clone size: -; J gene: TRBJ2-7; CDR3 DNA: TGTGCCATCCGCGCAGGGACCGGGACACACGAGCAGTACTTC; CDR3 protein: CAIRAGTGTHEQYF
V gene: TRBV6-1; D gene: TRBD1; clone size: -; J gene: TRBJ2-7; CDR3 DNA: TGTGCCAGCAGTGAAGAGGGACAGCAAACCATCTCGCTTTACGAGCAGTACTTC; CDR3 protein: CASSEEGQQTISLYEQYF
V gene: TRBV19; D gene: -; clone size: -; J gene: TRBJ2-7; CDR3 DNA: TGTGCCAGTAGTGGCGGGACGGGCGAGCAGTACTTC; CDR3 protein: CASSGGTGEQYF
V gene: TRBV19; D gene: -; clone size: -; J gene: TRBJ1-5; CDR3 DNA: TGTGCCAGTAGTTTGGACAGTATACCAAATCAGCCCCAGCATTTT; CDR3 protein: CASSLDSIPNQPQHF
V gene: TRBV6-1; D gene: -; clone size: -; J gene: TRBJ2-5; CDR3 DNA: TGTGCCAGCAAGGACAGCCAAGAGACCCAGTACTTC; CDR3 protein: CASKDSQETQYF
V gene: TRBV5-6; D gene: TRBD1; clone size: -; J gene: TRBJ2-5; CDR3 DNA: TGTGCCAGCAGCGGGGGACAGGGGGCAGAGACCCAGTACTTC; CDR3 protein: CASSGGQGAETQYF
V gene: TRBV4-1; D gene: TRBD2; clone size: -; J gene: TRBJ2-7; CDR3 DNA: TGCGCCAGCAGCCACCTGGCTAGCGGGTACTACGAGCAGTACTTC; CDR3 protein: CASSHLASGYYEQYF
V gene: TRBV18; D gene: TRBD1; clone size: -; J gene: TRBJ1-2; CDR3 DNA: TGTGCCAGCTCACCACGACAGGGGGTGAATGGCTACACCTTC; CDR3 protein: CASSPRQGVNGYTF
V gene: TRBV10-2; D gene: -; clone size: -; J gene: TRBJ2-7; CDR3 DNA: TGCGCCAGCAGCCAAACGGGTACCTACGAGCAGTACTTC; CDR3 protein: CASSQTGTYEQYF
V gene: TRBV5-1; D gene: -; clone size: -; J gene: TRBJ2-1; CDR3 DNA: TGCGCCAGCAGCATGGGACCTCAGGGGAATGAGCAGTTCTTC; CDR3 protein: CASSMGPQGNEQFF
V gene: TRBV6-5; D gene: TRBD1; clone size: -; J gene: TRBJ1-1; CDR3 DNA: TGTGCCAGCAGCCCCTGGGGGGACAGGCAGTATGAAGCTTTCTTT; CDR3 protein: CASSPWGDRQYEAFF
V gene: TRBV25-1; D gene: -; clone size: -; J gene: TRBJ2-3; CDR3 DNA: TGTGCCAGCTTCGGAAAGGCAGCGGGCCTCCCAACAGATACGCAGTATTTT; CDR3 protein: CASFGKAAGLPTDTQYF
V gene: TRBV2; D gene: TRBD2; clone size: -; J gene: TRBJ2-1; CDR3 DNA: TGTGCCAGCAGTTGGACTAGCAGTGAGCAGTTCTTC; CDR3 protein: CASSWTSSEQFF
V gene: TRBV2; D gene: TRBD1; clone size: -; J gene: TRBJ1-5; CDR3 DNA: TGTGCCAGCAGGGCGGACAGGGGGCGTTTTAAGCCCCAGCATTTT; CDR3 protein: CASRADRGRFKPQHF
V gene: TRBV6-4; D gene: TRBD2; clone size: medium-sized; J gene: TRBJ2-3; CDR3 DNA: TGTGCCAGCAGTGACTCTAGCGGGGGGGCCGGGGATACGCAGTATTTT; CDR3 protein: CASSDSSGGAGDTQYF
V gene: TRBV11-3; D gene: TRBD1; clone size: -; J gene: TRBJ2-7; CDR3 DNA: TGTGCCAGCAGCTCGACAGGGGGTCGCCAGCAGTACTTC; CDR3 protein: CASSSTGGRQQYF
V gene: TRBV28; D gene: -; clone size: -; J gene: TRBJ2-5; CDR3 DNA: TGTGCCAGCAGTCGTGCGGGATACATCCAAGAGACCCAGTACTTC; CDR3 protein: CASSRAGYIQETQYF
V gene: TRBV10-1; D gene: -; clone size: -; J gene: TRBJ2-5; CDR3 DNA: TGCGCCAGCAGTGCTGCAGGGGCTTGGGAGACCCAGTACTTC; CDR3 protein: CASSAAGAWETQYF
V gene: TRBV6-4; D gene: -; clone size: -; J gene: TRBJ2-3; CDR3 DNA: TGTGCCAGCAGTGACCTGGCTGACACAAATACGCAGTATTTT; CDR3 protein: CASSDLADTNTQYF
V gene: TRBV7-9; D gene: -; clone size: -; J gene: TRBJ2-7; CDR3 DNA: TGTGCCAGCAGCTTAGCCTCCGCGGGACTCGTTGCCTACGAGCAGTACTTC; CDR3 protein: CASSLASAGLVAYEQYF